The 3 T cell receptor beta chains below come from one sample, sequenced in a study of T-cell reconstitution after alpha-beta-depleted transplantation in children. Using unique molecular identifiers, the investigators prepared the TCRbeta library. MiXCR was run by TCRdb on the PCR reads, yielding one entry per CDR3 protein. The data hold 300,000 to 400,000 distinct CDR3 sequences, with around 15% observed a single time. Specimen: PBMCs, mostly from graft donor cells, collected 360 days after TCRalphabeta/CD19-depleted stem cell transplant. These receptors were taken from a male patient between 2 and 15 years old who had a stem cell transplant for acute lymphoblastic leukemia, so the T cells may come from the graft donor.

This clonotype was seen at least ten times. The chain employs TRBV5-1 and TRBJ1-1, with D possibly TRBD1 on 6 matching bases. From germline, CDR1 is SGHRS and CDR2 YFSETQ. Trimming took off 3 bases at V and 1 base at J, with 7 bases between the two ends. This CDR3 is 13 amino acids long. The CDR3 spells CASSWGQNTEAFF. The CDR3 DNA is TGCGCCAGCAGCTGGGGACAGAACACTGAAGCTTTCTTT.

This clonotype was detected a few times. This rearrangement joins TRBV3-1 to TRBJ2-5; D is ambiguous. Germline assignment: CDR1 LGHDT and CDR2 YNNKEL (reference sequence). CDR3 length: 14 amino acids. V gave up 4 bases and J gave up 5 bases, with 14 bases separating them. CDR3 loop: CASSPKGWVETQYF. CDR3 DNA: TGTGCCAGCAGCCCCAAGGGATGGGTCGAGACCCAGTACTTC.

The chain combines TRBV6-2 or TRBV6-3 with TRBJ2-1; 12 nucleotides match TRBD2. J gave up 5 bases and V 2 bases, and 13 bases lay outside the gene matches. Per germline, CDR1 MNHEY and CDR2 SVGEGT. CDR3 size: 19 residues. In nucleotides, the CDR3 is TGTGCCAGCAGTTACGGGAGACTAGCGGGAGATCCACTAGACAATGAGCAGTTCTTC. Encoded protein: CASSYGRLAGDPLDNEQFF.